The 22 T cell receptor beta chains listed next were all sequenced from one sample in a study of T cell repertoires in ileal Crohn's disease. The assay was immunoSEQ multiplex PCR, and TCRdb's table has in-frame clones only and misses some. The data show some 28,000 clones, with 80% to 85% seen just once and roughly 5.5% held by the top ten. Sequencing input: ileal tissue. The receptors were sampled from an adult with Crohn's disease.

A single count supports this clone. This chain uses TRBV19 with TRBJ2-1; TRBD2 agrees at 9 bases. The CDR3 has 15 amino acids. Germline CDR1 and CDR2: LNHDA and SQIVND (reference sequence). J gave up 11 bases and V 3 bases, and 11 bases lay outside the gene matches. The CDR3 DNA sequence: TGTGCCAGTAGTATCGAAAGCGGGGGGAAATCTAAGCAGTTCTTC. Translating gives CASSIESGGKSKQFF. Full variable domain (missing parts from reference TRBV19 and TRBJ2-1): DGGITQSPKYLFRKEGQNVTLSCEQNLNHDAMYWYRQDPGQGLRLIYYSQIVNDFQKGDIAEGYSVSREKKESFPLTVTSAQKNPTAFYLCASSIESGGKSKQFFGPGTRLTVL.

This clone has a handful of counts. The DNA for the CDR3 is TGTGCCTGGAGTGTTCTTCAGGGAAACACCATATATTTT. Protein sequence: CAWSVLQGNTIYF. The chain employs TRBV30 and TRBJ1-3; D remains ambiguous. The germline V gene has CDR1 GTSNPN and CDR2 SVGIG (reference sequence). The CDR3 sequence is 13 residues long. The V end was cut by 0 bases, the J end by 4 bases, with 7 bases between.

The chain carries TRBV7-8 and TRBJ1-1, with D perhaps TRBD1 (5 bases). The length of the CDR3 is 14 residues. V lost 5 bases to trimming and J lost 0 bases, with 10 bases between them. CDR1 is SGHVS, CDR2 FQNEAQ, per germline. As DNA, the CDR3 is TGTGCCAGCAGCCCACAGGCATTGAACACTGAAGCTTTCTTT. It codes for CASSPQALNTEAFF.

In nucleotides, the CDR3 is TGTGCCAGCAGCTTGAGTCAGACCTACGAGCAGTACTTC. This gives the protein CASSLSQTYEQYF. The chain uses TRBV5-4 and TRBJ2-7, with unresolved D. The CDR3 is 13 amino acids. Per the germline V gene, CDR1 is SGHNT and CDR2 is YYREEE (reference sequence). V lost 1 base to trimming and J lost 2 bases, with 7 bases between them.

The CDR3 loop reads CASSLGQLYGYTF. DNA for the CDR3: TGTGCCAGCAGCTTGGGACAGCTCTATGGCTACACCTTC. The J gene is TRBJ1-2, the V gene TRBV7-2; 7 nucleotides agree with TRBD1. CDR3 length: 13 residues. Germline trimming cut 3 bases from V and 4 bases from J; bases unmatched to any gene: 2. The germline gives CDR1 SGHTA, CDR2 FQGNSA.

The rearrangement links TRBV7-9 to TRBJ2-7; the match to TRBD2 covers 8 bases. V trimming: 1 base; J trimming: 1 base; junction bases outside the gene matches: 3. The CDR3 length is 15 residues. CDR1 and CDR2 (germline): SEHNR, FQNEAQ (reference sequence). The CDR3 region has the DNA TGTGCCAGCAGCTTAGAGGGACTAGGTTCCTACGAGCAGTACTTC. It is translated as CASSLEGLGSYEQYF. Based on the CDR3 plus reference TRBV7-9 and TRBJ2-7, the full variable domain is DTGVSQNPRHKITKRGQNVTFRCDPISEHNRLYWYRQTLGQGPEFLTYFQNEAQLEKSRLLSDRFSAERPKGSFSTLEIQRTEQGDSAMYLCASSLEGLGSYEQYFGPGTRLTVT.

The V and J genes are TRBV28 and TRBJ1-2, with 7 nucleotides matching TRBD1. V lost 7 bases, J lost 5 bases, and 16 bases stayed unmatched. Germline CDR1 is MDHEN and CDR2 is SYDVKM. The length of the CDR3 is 16 residues. Written as DNA, the CDR3 is TGTGCCAGCACCCCAGGGGGGCCCCGTAAACTTTATGGCTACACCTTC. It yields the protein CASTPGGPRKLYGYTF.

The genes are TRBV19 and TRBJ1-5, with 8 bases that match TRBD1. The trim removed 8 bases at V and 6 bases at J, leaving 9 bases unmatched. This CDR3 has 14 residues. Germline loops: CDR1 LNHDA, CDR2 SQIVND (reference sequence). DNA for the CDR3: TGTGCCAGTTCGACAGGGGAATATCGTCAGCCCCAGCATTTT. Its translation is CASSTGEYRQPQHF.

The V call is TRBV27, the J call TRBJ2-5; 13 nucleotides align to TRBD2. The CDR3 totals 15 residues. V shed 5 bases, J shed 5 bases, and the junction held 5 bases outside the gene matches. The germline V gene has CDR1 MNHEY and CDR2 SMNVEV (reference sequence). The CDR3 DNA is TGTGCCAGCAGTCCACTAGCGGGGGGGCAGGAGACCCAGTACTTC. Amino acids: CASSPLAGGQETQYF.

The rearrangement uses TRBV19 and TRBJ1-4, with 7 nucleotides matching TRBD1. Germline assignment: CDR1 LNHDA and CDR2 SQIVND (reference sequence). V shed 8 bases, J shed 10 bases, and the junction held 16 bases outside the gene matches. This CDR3 has 15 residues. This CDR3 reads CASSITGVAYGKLFF. DNA for the CDR3: TGTGCCAGTTCTATCACAGGGGTCGCTTACGGAAAACTGTTTTTT.

This clone occurred once. The chain combines TRBV5-1 with TRBJ1-1, with 7 nucleotides matching TRBD1. This CDR3 spans 15 amino acids. J gave up 1 base and V 2 bases, and 5 bases lay outside the gene matches. Germline loops: CDR1 SGHRS, CDR2 YFSETQ. The CDR3 nucleotides are TGCGCCAGCAGCTTAGACCACAGGGGGAACACTGAAGCTTTCTTT. Amino acids: CASSLDHRGNTEAFF.

This clone occurred a few times. The V and J genes are TRBV6-5 and TRBJ2-3, with a weak D call TRBD2 (5 bases). Germline assignment: CDR1 MNHEY and CDR2 SVGAGI. Trimming left V 2 bases short and J 4 bases short, with 13 bases between. The CDR3 is 15 residues long. CDR3 bases: TGTGCCAGCAGTTACGGGCGGCGGGCGGCAGATACGCAGTATTTT. Protein sequence: CASSYGRRAADTQYF.

This clone was picked up a small number of times. The J gene is TRBJ1-3, the V gene TRBV5-1; TRBD1 aligns across 9 bases. Unmatched junction bases numbered 5, after V lost 2 bases and J lost 8 bases. CDR3 length: 14 amino acids. CDR1 SGHRS and CDR2 YFSETQ come from the germline V gene. CDR3 coding DNA: TGCGCCAGCAGCTTACAGACAGGGGGGGACACCATATATTTT. Amino acids: CASSLQTGGDTIYF.

The chain has TRBV4-3 and TRBJ2-5, with TRBD2 identical over 11 bases. The J call may be mistaken, given a closer DNA end match to TRBJ2-7. CDR1 LGHNA and CDR2 YSLEER come from the germline V gene. This CDR3 is built from 16 residues. CDR3 amino acids: CASSQESSGGAYEQYF. The CDR3 nucleotides are TGCGCCAGCAGCCAAGAGAGTAGCGGGGGGGCCTACGAGCAGTACTTC.

The chain joins TRBV6-6 to TRBJ1-2; D is perhaps TRBD1 (6 bases). Trimming removed 2 bases at V and 8 bases at J, with 15 bases between. The germline gives CDR1 MNHNY, CDR2 SVGAGI (reference sequence). The CDR3 is 14 residues long. The CDR3 DNA is TGTGCCAGCAGTTACCCTACAGGGATAGGGGGCTACACCTTC. Translation gives CASSYPTGIGGYTF.

The genes are TRBV12-5 and TRBJ2-3; maybe TRBD2 (6 bases). V was cut by 1 base and J by 2 bases, with 13 bases left in between. Germline CDR1 and CDR2: LGHNT and FRNRAP. The CDR3 is 16 residues long. The CDR3 DNA is TGTGCTAGTGGTTTGGGCCTCGGGGGAACCACAGATACGCAGTATTTT. Translated: CASGLGLGGTTDTQYF. Variable domain in full (rest from reference TRBV12-5 and TRBJ2-3): DARVTQTPRHKVTEMGQEVTMRCQPILGHNTVFWYRQTMMQGLELLAYFRNRAPLDDSGMPKDRFSAEMPDATLATLKIQPSEPRDSAVYFCASGLGLGGTTDTQYFGPGTRLTVL.

This clone was counted once. V gene TRBV7-9 combines with J gene TRBJ2-7; 7 bases are a match to TRBD2. Losses at the gene ends were 1 base for V and 6 bases for J; bases not matched to a gene: 9. CDR1 and CDR2 from the germline V gene are SEHNR and FQNEAQ (reference sequence). This CDR3 is built from 15 residues. CDR3 protein: CASSLGGERGLEQYF. The CDR3, as DNA: TGTGCCAGCAGCTTAGGAGGTGAGCGGGGACTCGAGCAGTACTTC.

This clone has only one observation. A read error may account for a junction end that differs from germline. This sequence joins TRBV6-5 and TRBJ1-2, with 9 bases fitting TRBD1. Germline-derived CDR1 and CDR2 are MNHEY and SVGAGI. This CDR3 is 14 amino acids long. CDR3 loop: CASTPDRGSYGYTF. CDR3 coding DNA: TGTGCAAGCACCCCGGACAGGGGTAGCTATGGCTACACCTTC.

This clone appeared a few times. The rearrangement links TRBV19 to TRBJ2-6; no definite D call. V was cut by 5 bases and J by 0 bases, with 5 bases left in between. CDR1 and CDR2 (germline): LNHDA, SQIVND (reference sequence). This CDR3 has 14 amino acids. The CDR3 protein is CASSPRSGANVLTF. Here the CDR3 DNA reads TGTGCCAGTAGTCCCCGCTCTGGGGCCAACGTCCTGACTTTC.

The chain is built from TRBV29-1 and TRBJ2-1; D unresolved. V was cut by 7 bases and J by 3 bases, with 13 bases left in between. Germline V gene sequence: CDR1 SQVTM, CDR2 ANQGSEA. There are 13 residues in the CDR3. As DNA, the CDR3 is TGCAGCGCCCCTGTCGGAGACTACAATGAGCAGTTCTTC. This encodes CSAPVGDYNEQFF.

This chain links TRBV29-1 with TRBJ1-1, with a tentative D call TRBD1 (6 bases). V was pared by 5 bases and J by 8 bases, with 18 bases between. The germline gives CDR1 SQVTM, CDR2 ANQGSEA. This CDR3 is built from 13 residues. The CDR3 DNA sequence: TGCAGCGTTACGCGGGTCCAGGGGTCAGAAGCTTTCTTT. Its translation: CSVTRVQGSEAFF.

The rearrangement links TRBV7-9 to TRBJ2-1; TRBD2 aligns across 11 bases. CDR1 and CDR2 from the germline V gene are SEHNR and FQNEAQ (reference sequence). There are 19 residues in the CDR3. Germline trimming cut 3 bases from V and 4 bases from J; bases unmatched to any gene: 14. CDR3 in amino acids: CASSFLAGGIFRGYNEQFF. CDR3 coding DNA: TGTGCCAGCAGCTTTTTAGCGGGGGGGATCTTCCGCGGGTACAATGAGCAGTTCTTC.